The rows below give T cell receptor beta chains drawn from one sample of a study of Graves' ophthalmopathy and Graves' hyperthyroidism. TCRdb recomputed calls from the multiplex PCR reads with MiXCR, one row per CDR3 protein. The repertoire includes hundreds of thousands of distinct CDR3 sequences, 20% to 25% of them detected once, and roughly 6.9% sits in the top ten. The sequenced material came from peripheral blood. These receptors originate from a woman between 18 and 29 years old with stable Graves' hyperthyroidism. Some clones in this sample may be carry-over from other donors' samples. Each CDR3 is given with its conserved first and last residue. A D gene is named only where the DNA matches it firmly. Clone size, where shown, is once, few, many, or a class for clones that have expanded.

D: -
J: TRBJ2-7
size: many
V: TRBV6-2/TRBV6-3
DNA: TGTGCCAGCAGACGTTTAGTCGGGGGTGGCTACGAGCAGTACTTC
CDR3: CASRRLVGGGYEQYF

D: -
J: TRBJ1-1
size: many
V: TRBV7-2
DNA: TGTGCCAGCAGCCCTGGACACGCGAACACTGAAGCTTTCTTT
CDR3: CASSPGHANTEAFF

D: TRBD2
J: TRBJ2-7
size: -
V: TRBV4-2
DNA: TGTGCCAGCAGCCAAGATAATCTTCTGGCGGGGGGATACGAGCAGTACTTC
CDR3: CASSQDNLLAGGYEQYF

D: TRBD1
J: TRBJ1-1
size: many
V: TRBV5-1
DNA: TGCGCCAGCAGAGAAGGGGGCACCACTGAAGCTTTCTTT
CDR3: CASREGGTTEAFF

D: -
J: TRBJ2-5
size: many
V: TRBV2
DNA: TGTGCCAGCGAGGGGGTAGGGGGGCGTGGGGAGACCCAGTACTTC
CDR3: CASEGVGGRGETQYF

D: -
J: TRBJ1-3
size: few
V: TRBV12-3/TRBV12-4
DNA: TGTGCCAGCAGTTTTGGGACGACTGGAAACACCATATATTTT
CDR3: CASSFGTTGNTIYF

D: -
J: TRBJ1-1
size: -
V: TRBV6-5
DNA: TGTGCCAGCAGTTACTTGGGTGAATCTTTCTTT
CDR3: CASSYLGESFF

D: -
J: TRBJ1-5
size: many
V: TRBV6-5
DNA: TGTGCCAGCGAAGGTTTGGGGCCCCAGCATTTT
CDR3: CASEGLGPQHF

D: -
J: TRBJ1-2
size: many
V: TRBV19
DNA: TGTGCCAGTAGTATGGGCGTGGGTAACTATGGCTACACCTTC
CDR3: CASSMGVGNYGYTF

D: TRBD1
J: TRBJ1-5
size: many
V: TRBV12-3/TRBV12-4
DNA: TGTGCCAGCAGCCTGGACAGGGGAGGCGAACAGCCCCAGCATTTT
CDR3: CASSLDRGGEQPQHF

D: TRBD1
J: TRBJ2-2
size: many
V: TRBV6-1
DNA: TGTGCCAGCAGTGTGGGACAGGAAAGTCCGGGGCTGTTTTTT
CDR3: CASSVGQESPGLFF

D: -
J: TRBJ1-5
size: many
V: TRBV12-3/TRBV12-4
DNA: TGTGCCAGCAGTTTAAATGGACAGTCTAATCAGCCCCAGCATTTT
CDR3: CASSLNGQSNQPQHF

D: -
J: TRBJ1-1
size: few
V: TRBV7-6
DNA: TGTGCCAGCAGTTGGGGGCCAATGATGAACACTGAAGCTTTCTTT
CDR3: CASSWGPMMNTEAFF

D: -
J: TRBJ1-2
size: many
V: TRBV25-1
DNA: TGTGCCAGCAGTGAAACGTCAGCTTACACCTTC
CDR3: CASSETSAYTF

D: -
J: TRBJ1-5
size: many
V: TRBV20-1
DNA: TGCAGCTCCCGCTCTCGTAGCAATCAGCCCCAGCATTTT
CDR3: CSSRSRSNQPQHF

D: -
J: TRBJ2-5
size: many
V: TRBV6-5
DNA: TGTGCCAGCAGTTACGTTGGGGAGACCCAGTACTTC
CDR3: CASSYVGETQYF